Below are 10 T cell receptor beta chains sequenced from a single sample in a study of T cells in Graves' hyperthyroidism and ophthalmopathy (dated 2019 in TCRdb). Library prep was done by multiplex PCR. Sequencing was carried out with an Illumina HiSeq 2000. The TCR beta CDR3 regions were amplified from the RNA transcripts. A first-round RT-PCR of the TCR CDR3 used the HTBI primer set with the Qiagen OneStep RT-PCR kit. Using fastp trimming at Q25 and MiXCR clonotype assembly, TCRdb reanalyzed the public sequencing data and kept in-frame beta chains. When rows share a CDR3 protein, they turn into one entry using the most common DNA and genes. This sample gives 300,000 to 450,000 distinct CDR3 sequences in total; about 25% of them show up just once. The ten largest clones take up less than 75% of the sample. The source material was blood. The receptors here all came from a man aged 45 to 65 with Graves' hyperthyroidism.

CDR3 in amino acids: CSARRGLAGAYEQYF. The CDR3 coding sequence is TGCAGTGCTAGAAGGGGACTAGCGGGAGCCTACGAGCAGTACTTC. The gene calls are TRBV20-1 and TRBJ2-7; 14 bases map to TRBD2. This CDR3 is 15 amino acids long. V shed 2 bases and J 2 bases; nucleotides not matched to a gene: 2. Germline V gene sequence: CDR1 DFQATT, CDR2 SNEGSKA (reference sequence).

The chain employs TRBV18 and TRBJ1-1, with D unclear. This CDR3 is built from 14 residues. Per the germline V gene, CDR1 is KGHSH and CDR2 is LQKENI. V was shortened by 6 bases and J by 1 base, with 12 bases between the two germline ends. The CDR3 DNA reads TGTGCCAGCTCGCCGTCACTCGGGAACACTGAAGCTTTCTTT. Protein: CASSPSLGNTEAFF.

This clonotype was seen ten or more times. The V and J genes are TRBV6-2 or TRBV6-3 and TRBJ2-1, with D possibly TRBD1 on 5 matching bases. This CDR3 contains 13 residues. CDR1 is MNHEY and CDR2 is SVGEGT in the germline V gene. The V and J ends lost 2 bases and 4 bases respectively, with 6 bases between them. Written as DNA, the CDR3 is TGTGCCAGCAGTTACGACAGTTACAATGAGCAGTTCTTC. As protein: CASSYDSYNEQFF.

The gene calls are TRBV13 and TRBJ2-1; D may be TRBD2 (5 bases). This CDR3 has 15 residues. V was clipped by 3 bases and J by 0 bases, with 9 bases between them. CDR1 PRHDT and CDR2 FYEKMQ come from the germline V gene (reference sequence). The DNA of the CDR3 is TGTGCCAGCAGCTTTGGTAGCGACTCCTACAATGAGCAGTTCTTC. Translating it yields CASSFGSDSYNEQFF.

The chain has TRBV11-2 and TRBJ2-7, with D unresolved. The CDR3 covers 12 residues. In germline, CDR1 is SGHAT, CDR2 FQNNGV. Deletions cut 5 bases from V and 6 bases from J, with 11 bases between. CDR3 sequence reads: CASSRNTCEQYF. CDR3 in DNA: TGTGCCAGCAGCAGAAACACCTGCGAGCAGTACTTC.

At least ten counts were recorded for this clonotype. V and J are TRBV7-2 and TRBJ2-7; 8 nucleotides align to TRBD2. Looked up from germline, CDR1 is SGHTA and CDR2 is FQGNSA. The CDR3 spans 15 residues. The V gene end was trimmed by 1 base and the J gene end by 3 bases; junction bases not matched to a gene: 5. CDR3 coding DNA: TGTGCCAGCAGCTTAGAGGCTAGCGGGCTCTACGAGCAGTACTTC. Its translation is CASSLEASGLYEQYF. Complete variable domain (other parts from reference TRBV7-2 and TRBJ2-7): GAGVSQSPSNKVTEKGKDVELRCDPISGHTALYWYRQSLGQGLEFLIYFQGNSAPDKSGLPSDRFSAERTGGSVSTLTIQRTQQEDSAVYLCASSLEASGLYEQYFGPGTRLTVT.

There are a few counts of this clonotype. The chain joins TRBV6-1 to TRBJ2-3; unclear D gene. The CDR3 totals 17 residues. In germline, CDR1 is MNHNS, CDR2 SASEGT. V was shortened by 6 bases and J by 0 bases, with 19 bases between the two germline ends. The CDR3 DNA follows: TGTGCCAGCAGCCGACGACCTCATAGGTCGAGCACAGATACGCAGTATTTT. It translates to CASSRRPHRSSTDTQYF.

In this sample, this clonotype turned up many times. The chain carries TRBV6-1 and TRBJ2-1; no clear D. V lost 0 bases and J lost 10, with 10 bases in between. The CDR3 sequence is 13 residues long. Germline CDR1 MNHNS, CDR2 SASEGT. DNA for the CDR3: TGTGCCAGCAGTGAAGCGCACTGGATGGAGCAGTTCTTC. Residues: CASSEAHWMEQFF.

In its sample, this clonotype was seen many times. This rearrangement joins TRBV2 to TRBJ1-5; D is unresolved. This CDR3 has 15 amino acids. The germline gives CDR1 SNHLY, CDR2 FYNNEI. V was shortened by 8 bases and J by 3 bases, with 17 bases between the two germline ends. The CDR3 region is CASEGGFTSNQPQHF. In nucleotides, the CDR3 is TGTGCCAGCGAGGGAGGTTTCACTTCCAATCAGCCCCAGCATTTT.

At least ten counts were recorded for this clonotype. The rearrangement links TRBV7-9 to TRBJ2-5; D unresolved. The CDR3 is 12 residues long. Germline V CDR1 and CDR2: SEHNR, FQNEAQ (reference sequence). V was shortened by 5 bases and J by 5 bases, with 9 bases between the two germline ends. The CDR3 protein is CASSPQLETQYF. In nucleotides, the CDR3 is TGTGCCAGCAGCCCGCAATTGGAGACCCAGTACTTC.